These 30 T cell receptor beta chains came from one sample sequenced in a study of blood T cell repertoires in COVID-19. Sequenced by immunoSEQ multiplex PCR; TCRdb stores in-frame clones only, minus some. This sample has approximately 74,000 clones, with 60% to 80% found just once. Material: peripheral blood. The receptors originated from a human donor in a cohort sampled during active COVID-19.

The chain is built from TRBV6-6 and TRBJ1-6; tentatively, D is TRBD1 (6 bases). The CDR3 consists of 15 residues. CDR1 is MNHNY, CDR2 SVGAGI, per germline (reference sequence). Deletions cut 2 bases from V and 9 bases from J, with 14 bases between. The CDR3 DNA sequence: TGTGCCAGCAGTTACCCCCAAGGCAGGGGTTCACCCCTCCACTTT. Protein product: CASSYPQGRGSPLHF.

J is TRBJ2-4 and V is TRBV2; 8 nucleotides agree with TRBD1. CDR3 size: 13 residues. J was trimmed by 8 bases and V by 5 bases; bases with no gene match: 5. Looked up from germline, CDR1 is SNHLY and CDR2 is FYNNEI. CDR3 DNA sequence: TGTGCCAGCAGTCGGACAGGGATGGACATTCAGTACTTC. This translates into CASSRTGMDIQYF.

This chain connects TRBV9 to TRBJ2-3; D is unresolved. CDR1 SGDLS and CDR2 YYNGEE come from the germline V gene. Between the trimmed V and J ends, which lost 7 bases and 2 bases, there was a span of 11 bases. There are 13 residues in the CDR3. The CDR3 reads CASALGFTDTQYF. CDR3 in DNA: TGTGCCAGCGCCTTGGGCTTCACAGATACGCAGTATTTT.

V and J are TRBV27 and TRBJ2-5; 12 bases align to TRBD2. V lost 6 bases and J lost 4; bases outside the gene matches: 3. This CDR3 comprises 14 residues. In germline, CDR1 is MNHEY, CDR2 SMNVEV (reference sequence). Written as DNA, the CDR3 is TGTGCCAGCAGACTAGCGGGGGGTGGAGAGACCCAGTACTTC. Its protein product is CASRLAGGGETQYF.

The gene calls are TRBV7-8 and TRBJ1-2; unclear D gene. This CDR3 region has 12 residues. Per the germline V gene, CDR1 is SGHVS and CDR2 is FQNEAQ. Trimming removed 5 bases from V and 7 bases from J, with 11 bases in between. The CDR3 here is CASSRYSSGYTF. CDR3 in DNA: TGTGCCAGCAGCCGTTATTCCTCTGGCTACACCTTC.

The V call is TRBV5-5, the J call TRBJ2-2; 13 bases line up with TRBD2. J gave up 3 bases and V 2 bases, and 4 bases lay outside the gene matches. Looked up from germline, CDR1 is SGHKS and CDR2 is YYEKEE (reference sequence). The CDR3 runs 17 residues. CDR3 DNA: TGTGCCAGCAGCTTTACTAGCGGGGGGGCTTACACCGGGGAGCTGTTTTTT. Translation: CASSFTSGGAYTGELFF. Full variable domain (remainder filled in from reference TRBV5-5 and TRBJ2-2): DAGVTQSPTHLIKTRGQQVTLRCSPISGHKSVSWYQQVLGQGPQFIFQYYEKEERGRGNFPDRFSARQFPNYSSELNVNALLLGDSALYLCASSFTSGGAYTGELFFGEGSRLTVL.

This clone has a count of ten or more. The chain employs TRBV7-9 and TRBJ2-2; a weak D match, TRBD2 (7 bases). Germline CDR1 SEHNR, CDR2 FQNEAQ (reference sequence). Deletions cut 6 bases from V and 0 bases from J, with 11 bases between. The CDR3 is 15 residues long. The DNA for the CDR3 is TGTGCCAGCAGGACGGGGGGCACGAACACCGGGGAGCTGTTTTTT. Its protein is CASRTGGTNTGELFF.

This clone was picked up one time. The chain couples TRBV25-1 to TRBJ2-5; D is possibly TRBD2 (5 bases). CDR1 is MGHDK and CDR2 is SYGVNS in the germline V gene. The CDR3 spans 14 residues. V gave up 0 bases and J gave up 3 bases, with 8 bases separating them. The CDR3 DNA sequence: TGTGCCAGCAGTGAATATGACGGGAAAGAGACCCAGTACTTC. Residues: CASSEYDGKETQYF.

This chain links TRBV29-1 with TRBJ2-7, with unresolved D. The CDR3 is 11 amino acids. Trimming cost V 6 bases and J 3 bases, with 9 bases left between them. The V gene's germline CDR1 is SQVTM and CDR2 ANQGSEA. CDR3 coding DNA: TGCAGCGTCGTTCATAGCTACGAGCAGTACTTC. This sequence encodes CSVVHSYEQYF.

V is TRBV4-1 and J is TRBJ1-1; 9 nucleotides match TRBD1. CDR3 length: 17 residues. The J segment lost 2 bases and the V segment lost 0 bases, leaving 7 bases of the junction unmatched. Per the germline V gene, CDR1 is MGHRA and CDR2 is YSYEKL. CDR3 amino acids: CASSQDPGQGPNTEAFF. The CDR3 nucleotides are TGCGCCAGCAGCCAAGACCCGGGACAGGGACCCAACACTGAAGCTTTCTTT.

This chain uses TRBV19 with TRBJ2-2; 12 bases agree with TRBD2. The CDR3 runs 16 residues. V shed 6 bases and J 6 bases; nucleotides not matched to a gene: 8. Germline CDR1 is LNHDA and CDR2 is SQIVND (reference sequence). Written as DNA, the CDR3 is TGTGCCAGTAGCCGACTAGCGGGAGAAGGGTCCGGGGAGCTGTTTTTT. Encoded protein: CASSRLAGEGSGELFF.

The V call is TRBV3-1 (or the pseudogene TRBV3-2), the J call TRBJ1-3, with D uncertain. The V gene lost 4 bases and the J gene lost 4 bases, with 5 bases spanning the gap. The CDR3 extends over 12 amino acids. From germline, CDR1 is LGHDT and CDR2 YNNKEL (reference sequence). As DNA, the CDR3 is TGTGCCAGCAGCCTCTCGGGAAACACCATATATTTT. Encoded protein: CASSLSGNTIYF.

This chain uses TRBV30 with TRBJ1-1; the D gene is possibly TRBD1 (5 bases). Germline loops: CDR1 GTSNPN, CDR2 SVGIG (reference sequence). V was shortened by 2 bases and J by 0 bases, with 25 bases between the two germline ends. The CDR3 has 19 residues. CDR3 in DNA: TGTGCCTGGAGTTTTTTTCCATACGGGGGTACGACAATGAACACTGAAGCTTTCTTT. Protein sequence: CAWSFFPYGGTTMNTEAFF.

CDR3 loop: CASSVGSGQGADNEQFF. Here the CDR3 DNA reads TGTGCCAGCAGCGTAGGATCGGGACAGGGGGCAGATAATGAGCAGTTCTTC. J is TRBJ2-1 and V is TRBV9; 12 bases are a match to TRBD1. Germline assignment: CDR1 SGDLS and CDR2 YYNGEE. Trimming took 0 bases from V and 7 from J; bases not matched to a gene: 8. The length of the CDR3 is 17 residues.

J is TRBJ1-4 and V is TRBV5-4, with 10 bases matching TRBD1. Looked up from germline, CDR1 is SGHNT and CDR2 is YYREEE (reference sequence). V shed 4 bases and J 8 bases; nucleotides not matched to a gene: 8. This CDR3 is built from 15 residues. The CDR3 reads CASSTWTGGREKLFF. The DNA for the CDR3 is TGTGCCAGCAGCACGTGGACAGGGGGTAGAGAAAAACTGTTTTTT.

V and J are TRBV29-1 and TRBJ2-7; unclear D gene. This CDR3 has 13 residues. The germline V and J ends were trimmed by 7 bases and 6 bases, with 19 bases remaining between them. CDR1 is SQVTM, CDR2 ANQGSEA, per germline. CDR3 in DNA: TGCAGCGCATCACTCGGAGCCCTCTCCGAGCAGTACTTC. It encodes CSASLGALSEQYF.

V gene TRBV3-1 (or the pseudogene TRBV3-2) combines with J gene TRBJ1-6, with D perhaps matching TRBD1 (6 bases). Trimming removed 4 bases at V and 10 bases at J, with 14 bases between. Per germline, CDR1 LGHDT and CDR2 YNNKEL (reference sequence). The CDR3 runs 14 residues. CDR3 in DNA: TGTGCCAGCAGCCGAGGGGGGGAAATGTCACCCCTCCACTTT. Translation: CASSRGGEMSPLHF.

V is TRBV19 and J is TRBJ2-5; no clear D gene. Trimming pared 3 bases from V and 5 bases from J, leaving 10 bases between. This CDR3 contains 13 residues. Germline V gives CDR1 LNHDA, CDR2 SQIVND (reference sequence). CDR3 in amino acids: CASSITLLETQYF. The DNA for the CDR3 is TGTGCCAGTAGTATCACCCTACTCGAGACCCAGTACTTC.

The CDR3 sequence is CASSETGTGGFETQYF. In DNA form, the CDR3 reads TGTGCCAGCAGCGAAACCGGGACAGGGGGCTTCGAGACCCAGTACTTC. The chain links TRBV4-2 to TRBJ2-5; 12 positions match TRBD1. V lost 5 bases to trimming and J lost 5 bases; unmatched junction nucleotides: 9. Per germline, CDR1 LGHNA and CDR2 YNFKEQ. The CDR3 runs 16 residues.

This chain connects TRBV7-2 to TRBJ2-2, with TRBD1 as a possible D gene (6 bases). This CDR3 has 13 amino acids. Germline CDR1 is SGHTA and CDR2 is FQGNSA. The V end lost 5 bases, the J end lost 6 bases, and 10 bases lay between the germline ends. This CDR3 reads CASSPWGPGELFF. The CDR3 region has the DNA TGTGCCAGCAGCCCCTGGGGGCCCGGGGAGCTGTTTTTT. The full variable domain, with the rest looked up from reference TRBV7-2 and TRBJ2-2, is GAGVSQSPSNKVTEKGKDVELRCDPISGHTALYWYRQSLGQGLEFLIYFQGNSAPDKSGLPSDRFSAERTGGSVSTLTIQRTQQEDSAVYLCASSPWGPGELFFGEGSRLTVL.

This clone came up a few times. The chain joins TRBV19 to TRBJ2-7; weak D call: TRBD2 (5 bases). The CDR3 covers 14 residues. The germline CDR1 and CDR2 sequences are LNHDA and SQIVND (reference sequence). Trimming cost V 7 bases and J 0 bases, with 13 bases left between them. The CDR3 reads CASKERRSSYEQYF. CDR3 sequence (DNA): TGTGCCAGTAAAGAGCGGAGGAGCTCCTACGAGCAGTACTTC.

This clone was seen a few times. CDR3 coding DNA: TGTGCCAGCAGCTTAGGTTACCAGAATGAGCAGTTCTTC. Encoded protein: CASSLGYQNEQFF. This chain links TRBV7-8 with TRBJ2-1; D is undetermined. The germline CDR1 and CDR2 sequences are SGHVS and FQNEAQ. V lost 1 base and J lost 7, with 8 bases in between. The CDR3 is made up of 13 amino acids.

The chain links TRBV6-1 to TRBJ2-7; TRBD1 aligns across 11 bases. Per the germline V gene, CDR1 is MNHNS and CDR2 is SASEGT. V shed 0 bases, J shed 3 bases, and the junction held 4 bases outside the gene matches. The CDR3 has 16 residues. The DNA of the CDR3 is TGTGCCAGCAGTGAAGCGGGGACAGGGGGTTACTACGAGCAGTACTTC. This codes for CASSEAGTGGYYEQYF.

V usage is TRBV28 and J usage is TRBJ1-5; 9 positions match TRBD1. Germline CDR1 reads MDHEN; CDR2 reads SYDVKM. Trimming took 4 bases from V and 4 from J; bases not matched to a gene: 5. The CDR3 consists of 15 residues. In DNA, the CDR3 is TGTGCCAGCAGTTGGGACAGGGAGGGAAATCAGCCCCAGCATTTT. Protein sequence: CASSWDREGNQPQHF. Full variable domain (remainder filled in from reference TRBV28 and TRBJ1-5): DVKVTQSSRYLVKRTGEKVFLECVQDMDHENMFWYRQDPGLGLRLIYFSYDVKMKEKGDIPEGYSVSREKKERFSLILESASTNQTSMYLCASSWDREGNQPQHFGDGTRLSIL.

J is TRBJ1-2 and V is TRBV4-2, with 9 nucleotides matching TRBD1. Germline V CDR1 and CDR2: LGHNA, YNFKEQ. The trim removed 4 bases at V and 7 bases at J, leaving 7 bases unmatched. The CDR3 loop spans 14 amino acids. The chain's CDR3 is CASSLGQGTGGYTF. In DNA, the CDR3 is TGTGCCAGCAGCCTTGGACAGGGGACGGGTGGCTACACCTTC.

V gene TRBV5-1 combines with J gene TRBJ1-1; D gene unclear. From germline, CDR1 is SGHRS and CDR2 YFSETQ. The CDR3 has 16 amino acids. V gave up 0 bases and J gave up 3 bases, with 15 bases separating them. The CDR3 DNA reads as TGCGCCAGCAGCTTGGTCCAGGTCGGGCGGGACACTGAAGCTTTCTTT. It specifies CASSLVQVGRDTEAFF.

V and J are TRBV5-5 and TRBJ1-2, with unresolved D. The CDR3 extends over 16 amino acids. Germline V gene data show CDR1 as SGHKS and CDR2 as YYEKEE (reference sequence). Trimming left V 3 bases short and J 2 bases short, with 17 bases between. The CDR3 spells CASSSLRGKGNYGYTF. The CDR3 coding sequence is TGTGCCAGCAGCTCCCTCCGGGGAAAAGGGAACTATGGCTACACCTTC.

The V gene is TRBV2, the J gene TRBJ2-7; the D gene is possibly TRBD2 (6 bases). CDR1 SNHLY and CDR2 FYNNEI come from the germline V gene. There are 13 residues in the CDR3. Trimming removed 4 bases from V and 2 bases from J, with 9 bases in between. The CDR3 spells CASSGTGAYEQYF. The DNA for the CDR3 is TGTGCCAGCAGTGGAACGGGGGCCTACGAGCAGTACTTC.

The chain uses TRBV29-1 and TRBJ2-7; 8 bases are shared with TRBD1. This CDR3 contains 13 residues. The germline gives CDR1 SQVTM, CDR2 ANQGSEA. V lost 0 bases, J lost 9 bases, and 7 bases stayed unmatched. CDR3 sequence: CSVEEGSGGGQYF. The CDR3 nucleotides read TGCAGCGTTGAAGAGGGGTCAGGGGGCGGGCAGTACTTC.

The chain carries TRBV28 and TRBJ2-7; tentative D call: TRBD1 (5 bases). The CDR3 has 15 residues. Per the germline V gene, CDR1 is MDHEN and CDR2 is SYDVKM. V lost 7 bases and J 2 bases, leaving 18 bases between the germline ends. CDR3 sequence reads: CASTTQDTLTYEQYF. The CDR3 nucleotides read TGTGCCAGCACCACCCAGGACACCTTAACCTACGAGCAGTACTTC.